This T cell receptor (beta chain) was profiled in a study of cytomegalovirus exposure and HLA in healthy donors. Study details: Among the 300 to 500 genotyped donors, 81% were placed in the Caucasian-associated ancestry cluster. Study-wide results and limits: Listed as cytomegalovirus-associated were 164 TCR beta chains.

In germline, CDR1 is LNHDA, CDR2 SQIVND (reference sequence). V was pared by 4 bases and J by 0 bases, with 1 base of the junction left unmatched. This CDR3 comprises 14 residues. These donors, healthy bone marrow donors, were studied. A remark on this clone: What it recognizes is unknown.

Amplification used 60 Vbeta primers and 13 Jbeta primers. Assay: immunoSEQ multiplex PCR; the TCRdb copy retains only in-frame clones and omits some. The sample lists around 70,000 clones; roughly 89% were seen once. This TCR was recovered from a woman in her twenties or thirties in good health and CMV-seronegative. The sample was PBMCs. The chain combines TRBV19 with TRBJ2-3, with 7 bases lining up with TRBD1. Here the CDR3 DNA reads TGTGCCAGTAGTAAGGGACAGAGCACAGATACGCAGTATTTT. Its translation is CASSKGQSTDTQYF.